This TCR beta chain stems from a study of Ad26.COV2.S vaccination and SARS-CoV-2 variants. Overall study context: Participants got Ad26.COV2.S intramuscularly, once or twice 56 days apart.

Treatment here: some 19 received Ad26.COV2.S at low or high dose, single or two shots; about 5 received placebo; per-sample allocation not given. Samples analyzed were those drawn on day 63 after the first vaccine or placebo injection. V was trimmed by 0 bases and J by 4 bases, leaving 13 bases between them. Germline V gene sequence: CDR1 SGHDT, CDR2 YYEEEE. The CDR3 covers 16 residues. Profiled with immunoSEQ multiplex PCR; TCRdb holds only in-frame clones, not every one. In the table there are under 550,000 clones, approximately 90% of which are singletons. The V call is TRBV5-6, the J call TRBJ1-4; D not certain. This sequence originates from a person aged 18 to 65 who received the Ad26.COV2.S COVID-19 vaccine or a placebo. Sequencing was performed on peripheral blood, taken in a trial of Ad26.COV2.S vaccine versus placebo. The CDR3 DNA is TGTGCCAGCAGCTTGGCCGGGGTGGGGTTTAATGAAAAACTGTTTTTT. It is translated as CASSLAGVGFNEKLFF.